The T cell receptor (beta chain) under discussion was sequenced for a study of control samples from healthy donors and cancer patients. This CDR3 is 12 amino acids long. Between the trimmed V and J ends, which lost 1 base and 5 bases, there was a span of 5 bases. Looked up from germline, CDR1 is LGHDT and CDR2 is YNNKEL (reference sequence). This table comes from immunoSEQ multiplex PCR, and its TCRdb copy is limited to in-frame clones, with some not included. Of tens of thousands of clones in the sample, roughly 80% were seen once. This receptor was identified in a man aged 50-59 years in good health. The sample comprised blood. This sequence joins TRBV3-1 (or the pseudogene TRBV3-2) and TRBJ2-5; D gene ambiguous. The CDR3 here is CASSQVVETQYF. CDR3 bases: TGTGCCAGCAGCCAAGTCGTGGAGACCCAGTACTTC.